The clone carrying this TCR beta chain was counted a single time. This record comes from a study of cytomegalovirus exposure and HLA in healthy donors. Primers included in the PCR were 60 Vbeta and 13 Jbeta primers. Produced via immunoSEQ multiplex PCR; TCRdb's table is partial and in-frame only. The profile shows 120,000 or so clones, about 80% of them singletons. Sequenced: PBMCs. This sequence was found in a man in his thirties or forties in good health and CMV-seropositive.

Written as DNA, the CDR3 is TGTGCCTGGAGTGGCGGGATCCGAGACAGACCTTACAATGAGCAGTTCTTC. Translation gives CAWSGGIRDRPYNEQFF. The chain is built from TRBV30 and TRBJ2-1, with D possibly matching TRBD2 (6 bases). The CDR3 length is 17 residues. V was clipped by 1 base and J by 4 bases, with 20 bases between them. Germline V gives CDR1 GTSNPN, CDR2 SVGIG (reference sequence). Filled out from reference TRBV30 and TRBJ2-1, the complete variable domain reads SQTIHQWPATLVQPVGSPLSLECTVEGTSNPNLYWYRQAAGRGLQLLFYSVGIGQISSEVPQNLSASRPQDRQFILSSKKLLLSDSGFYLCAWSGGIRDRPYNEQFFGPGTRLTVL.